The source of this TCR beta chain is a study of blood T cell repertoires in COVID-19. As originally analysed: For nucleated cells, counts were estimated from reference gene primer amplification. Profiled with immunoSEQ multiplex PCR; TCRdb holds only in-frame clones, not every one. V, J and clone size were drawn from that table, and D and trimming were deduced from the DNA. The table lists about 88,000 clones, 87% of them singletons. V lost 4 bases and J 10 bases, leaving 11 bases between the germline ends. Germline CDR1 reads SGHTA; CDR2 reads FQGNSA. This CDR3 comprises 13 residues. The chain carries TRBV7-2 and TRBJ1-6, with D possibly TRBD1 on 6 matching bases. Sequencing was carried out using peripheral blood. This clonotype was sampled from a male donor with acute or convalescent COVID-19. As DNA, the CDR3 is TGTGCCAGCAGCTCAGCAGGGGTGTCACCCCTCCACTTT. Translated, it gives CASSSAGVSPLHF.